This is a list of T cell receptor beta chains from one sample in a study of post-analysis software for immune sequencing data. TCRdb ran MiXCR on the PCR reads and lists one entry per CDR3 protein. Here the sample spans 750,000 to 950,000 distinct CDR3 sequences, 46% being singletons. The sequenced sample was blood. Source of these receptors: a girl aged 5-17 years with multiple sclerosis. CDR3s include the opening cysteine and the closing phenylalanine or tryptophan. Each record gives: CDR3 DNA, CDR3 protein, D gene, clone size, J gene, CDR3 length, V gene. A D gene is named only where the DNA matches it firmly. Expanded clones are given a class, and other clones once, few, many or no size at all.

TGTGCCGCGGGACTACCCTACAATGAGCAGTTCTTC,CAAGLPYNEQFF,TRBD2,.,TRBJ2-1,12,TRBV12-3/TRBV12-4
TGTGCCAGCAGTGAAGCACTTTTCGTGGGAGGGAAATCTGGGGCCAACGTCCTGACTTTC,CASSEALFVGGKSGANVLTF,TRBD2,.,TRBJ2-6,20,TRBV6-1
TGTGCCACCAGCAGAGGGCCCGGGACTAGCGATCCGAACTCCTACGAGCAGTACTTC,CATSRGPGTSDPNSYEQYF,TRBD2,few,TRBJ2-7,19,TRBV15
TGTGCCAGCAGGTTGACAGGGGAGGGCTATGGCTACACCTTC,CASRLTGEGYGYTF,TRBD1,.,TRBJ1-2,14,TRBV12-3/TRBV12-4
TGTGCCAGCAGGGGTCGGGGCGGGGACTACAATGAGCAGTTCTTC,CASRGRGGDYNEQFF,.,few,TRBJ2-1,15,TRBV7-9
TGTGCCAGCAGTTTGTCAGACTTGCTTGGCACAGATACGCAGTATTTT,CASSLSDLLGTDTQYF,.,.,TRBJ2-3,16,TRBV28
TGCAGTGCTAGTATCCCGTACAATGAGCAGTACTTC,CSASIPYNEQYF,.,.,TRBJ2-5,12,TRBV20-1
TGCGCCAGCAGCTTGGCTTCTAGCGGCACAGATACGCAGTATTTT,CASSLASSGTDTQYF,.,many,TRBJ2-3,15,TRBV5-1
TGTGCCAACAGTTCCGGGACAGGGGCCTACGAGCAGTACTTC,CANSSGTGAYEQYF,TRBD1,.,TRBJ2-7,14,TRBV6-5
TGTGCCACCAGCAGAGTTGACCAAGAGACCCAGTACTTC,CATSRVDQETQYF,.,few,TRBJ2-5,13,TRBV15
TGTGCCAGCAGCGTAGATTCACCCGGTGATGAGGCCCAGTACTTC,CASSVDSPGDEAQYF,.,.,TRBJ2-7,15,TRBV9
TGTGCCAGCAGTCGAGTCCGGACAGGGAGAGATTTGACAGATACGCAGTATTTT,CASSRVRTGRDLTDTQYF,TRBD1,.,TRBJ2-3,18,TRBV27
TGTGCCTGGAGTATCGGAGGAGACTATGGCTACACCTTC,CAWSIGGDYGYTF,.,.,TRBJ1-2,13,TRBV30
TGTGCCAGCAGCCTCGGACGAAACGGCCACGAGCAGTACTTC,CASSLGRNGHEQYF,.,few,TRBJ2-7,14,TRBV11-3
TGCGCCAGCAGCTTGTTGGGGAACACTGAAGCTTTCTTT,CASSLLGNTEAFF,.,many,TRBJ1-1,13,TRBV5-1
TGTGCCAGCAGCCTAGGGGGACAGGGGGCGTTCGGAGATCAGCCCCAGCATTTT,CASSLGGQGAFGDQPQHF,TRBD1,.,TRBJ1-5,18,TRBV28
TGTGCCACCAGTGATTTGCCCTATCATGGGGATGAGCAGTTCTTC,CATSDLPYHGDEQFF,.,.,TRBJ2-1,15,TRBV24-1
TGCGCCAGCAGCTCAAGAACTGGGAGGGATTTTGGCAATGAGCAGTACTTC,CASSSRTGRDFGNEQYF,TRBD2,few,TRBJ2-7,17,TRBV5-1
TGTGCCAGCAGCCCCCTAGCAACCGATACGCAGTATTTT,CASSPLATDTQYF,.,many,TRBJ2-3,13,TRBV7-3
TGTGCCAGCAGCTTAGCGGTATGGGGGTCAGATACGCAGTATTTT,CASSLAVWGSDTQYF,.,few,TRBJ2-3,15,TRBV7-2
TGTGCCAGCAGTTTGTCTTACGGCGGGGGCTACGAGCAGTACTTC,CASSLSYGGGYEQYF,TRBD2,.,TRBJ2-7,15,TRBV12-3/TRBV12-4
TGTGCCAGCAGCAGACACCCGGGACAGAGGTCCCCCTATGGCTACACCTTC,CASSRHPGQRSPYGYTF,TRBD1,.,TRBJ1-2,17,TRBV7-2
TGCAGTGCCCAGGGTGGGGGCCACGAGACCCAGTACTTC,CSAQGGGHETQYF,.,.,TRBJ2-5,13,TRBV20-1
TGTGCCATCAGTGAGTCGAGGCCGCGTACCGAGCAGTACTTC,CAISESRPRTEQYF,.,.,TRBJ2-7,14,TRBV10-3
TGTGCCAGCAGCTTAGAGGGGCTTCAGTTCGCTCCACCCTACAATGAGCAGTTCTTC,CASSLEGLQFAPPYNEQFF,.,.,TRBJ2-1,19,TRBV7-6
TGCAGCGTTCTAGGGATTCCTGGGGCCAACGTCCTGACTTTC,CSVLGIPGANVLTF,.,.,TRBJ2-6,14,TRBV29-1
TGTGCCATCAGTCTCAGTCCCGGACAGTCCTCCTACGAGCAGTACTTC,CAISLSPGQSSYEQYF,.,.,TRBJ2-7,16,TRBV10-3